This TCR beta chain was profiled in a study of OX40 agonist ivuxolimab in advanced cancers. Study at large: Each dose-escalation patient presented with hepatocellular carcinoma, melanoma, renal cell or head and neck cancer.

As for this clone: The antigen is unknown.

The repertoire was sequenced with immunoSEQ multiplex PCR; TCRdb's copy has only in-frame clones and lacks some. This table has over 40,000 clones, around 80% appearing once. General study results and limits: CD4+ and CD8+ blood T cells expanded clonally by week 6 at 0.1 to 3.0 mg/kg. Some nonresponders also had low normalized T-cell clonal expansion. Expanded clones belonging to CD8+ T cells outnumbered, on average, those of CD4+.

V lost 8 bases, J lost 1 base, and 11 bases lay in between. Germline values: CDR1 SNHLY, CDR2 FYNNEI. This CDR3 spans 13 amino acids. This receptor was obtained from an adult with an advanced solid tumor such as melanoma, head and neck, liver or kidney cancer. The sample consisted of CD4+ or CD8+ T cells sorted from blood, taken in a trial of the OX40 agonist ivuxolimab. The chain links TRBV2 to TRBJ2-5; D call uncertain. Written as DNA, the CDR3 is TGTGCCAGCCTTACCCAGTCCCAAGAGACCCAGTACTTC. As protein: CASLTQSQETQYF.